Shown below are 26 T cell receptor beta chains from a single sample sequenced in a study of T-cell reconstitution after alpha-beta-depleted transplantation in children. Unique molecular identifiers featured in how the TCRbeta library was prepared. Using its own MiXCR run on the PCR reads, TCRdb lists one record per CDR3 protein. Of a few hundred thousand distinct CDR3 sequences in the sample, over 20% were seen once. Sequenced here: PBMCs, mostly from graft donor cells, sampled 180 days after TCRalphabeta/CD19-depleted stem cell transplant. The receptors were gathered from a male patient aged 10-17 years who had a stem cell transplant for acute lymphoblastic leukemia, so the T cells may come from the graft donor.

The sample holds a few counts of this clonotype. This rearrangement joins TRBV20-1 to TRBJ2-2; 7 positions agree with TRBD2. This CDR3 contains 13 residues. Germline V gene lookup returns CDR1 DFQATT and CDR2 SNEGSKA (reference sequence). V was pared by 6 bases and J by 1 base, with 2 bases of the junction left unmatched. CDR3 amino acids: CSAPGGNTGELFF. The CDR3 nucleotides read TGCAGTGCCCCGGGGGGGAACACCGGGGAGCTGTTTTTT.

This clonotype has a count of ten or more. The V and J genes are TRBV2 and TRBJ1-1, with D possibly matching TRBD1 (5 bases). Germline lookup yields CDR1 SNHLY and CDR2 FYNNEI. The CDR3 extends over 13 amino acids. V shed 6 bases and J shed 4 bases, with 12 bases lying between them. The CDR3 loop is CASSPVRGTEAFF. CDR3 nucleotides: TGTGCCAGCAGCCCAGTGAGGGGCACTGAAGCTTTCTTT.

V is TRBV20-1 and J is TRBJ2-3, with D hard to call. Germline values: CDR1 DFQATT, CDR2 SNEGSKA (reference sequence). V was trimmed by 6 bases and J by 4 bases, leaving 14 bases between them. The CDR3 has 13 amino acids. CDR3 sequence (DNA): TGCAGTGCGTATTCCGGCCCTGCAGATACGCAGTATTTT. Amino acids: CSAYSGPADTQYF.

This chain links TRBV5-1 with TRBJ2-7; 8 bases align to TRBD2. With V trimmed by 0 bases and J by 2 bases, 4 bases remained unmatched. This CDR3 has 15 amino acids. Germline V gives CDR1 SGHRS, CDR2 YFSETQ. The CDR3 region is CASSLERGQAYEQYF. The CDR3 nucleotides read TGCGCCAGCAGCTTGGAGCGGGGGCAGGCCTACGAGCAGTACTTC.

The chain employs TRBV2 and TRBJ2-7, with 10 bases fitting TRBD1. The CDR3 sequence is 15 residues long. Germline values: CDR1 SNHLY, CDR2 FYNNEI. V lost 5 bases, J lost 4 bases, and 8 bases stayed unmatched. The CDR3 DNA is TGTGCCAGCAGTCATGGGACAGGGGCCCCTTACGAGCAGTACTTC. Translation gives CASSHGTGAPYEQYF.

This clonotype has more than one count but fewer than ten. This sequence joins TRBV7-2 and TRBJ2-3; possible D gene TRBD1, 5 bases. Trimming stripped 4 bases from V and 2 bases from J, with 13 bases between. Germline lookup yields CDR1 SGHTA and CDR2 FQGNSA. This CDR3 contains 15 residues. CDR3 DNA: TGTGCCAGCAGCTCCCCGGACACCTACACAGATACGCAGTATTTT. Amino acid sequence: CASSSPDTYTDTQYF.

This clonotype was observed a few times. The CDR3 DNA reads TGTGCCACCAGCAGAGATAAAAGGGGAGGGTACGAGCAGTACTTC. Encoded protein: CATSRDKRGGYEQYF. The V call is TRBV15, the J call TRBJ2-7, with 7 bases that match TRBD2. V shed 0 bases, J shed 4 bases, and the junction held 6 bases outside the gene matches. Germline CDR1 LNHNV, CDR2 YYDKDF (reference sequence). The CDR3 is 15 residues long.

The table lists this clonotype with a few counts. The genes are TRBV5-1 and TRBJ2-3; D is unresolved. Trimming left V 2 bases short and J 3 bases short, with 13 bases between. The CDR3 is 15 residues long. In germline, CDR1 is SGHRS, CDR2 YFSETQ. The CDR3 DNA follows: TGCGCCAGCAGCTTCCACGCTAGTACTACAGATACGCAGTATTTT. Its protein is CASSFHASTTDTQYF.

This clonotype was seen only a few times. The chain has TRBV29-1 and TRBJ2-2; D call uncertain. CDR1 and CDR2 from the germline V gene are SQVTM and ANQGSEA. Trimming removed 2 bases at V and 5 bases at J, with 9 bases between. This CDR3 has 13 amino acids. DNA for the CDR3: TGCAGCGTTGAACAACGGATTACCGGGGAGCTGTTTTTT. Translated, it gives CSVEQRITGELFF.

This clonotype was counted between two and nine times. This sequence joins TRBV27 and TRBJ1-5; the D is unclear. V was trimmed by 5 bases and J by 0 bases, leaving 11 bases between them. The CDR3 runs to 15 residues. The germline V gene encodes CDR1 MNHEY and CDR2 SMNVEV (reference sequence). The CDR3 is CASSPQHYSNQPQHF. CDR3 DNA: TGTGCCAGCAGTCCACAGCACTATAGCAATCAGCCCCAGCATTTT.

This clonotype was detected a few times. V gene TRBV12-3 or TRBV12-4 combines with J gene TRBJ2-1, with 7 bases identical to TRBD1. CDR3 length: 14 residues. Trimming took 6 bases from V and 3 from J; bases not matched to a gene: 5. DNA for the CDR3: TGTGCCAGCAGACGACAGGGATACTACAATGAGCAGTTCTTC. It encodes CASRRQGYYNEQFF.

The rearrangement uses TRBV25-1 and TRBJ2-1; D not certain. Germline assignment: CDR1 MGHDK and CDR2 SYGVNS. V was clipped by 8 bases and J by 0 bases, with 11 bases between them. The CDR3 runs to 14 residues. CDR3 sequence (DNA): TGTGCCAGCCGAGCCTTCTTCTCCTACAATGAGCAGTTCTTC. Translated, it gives CASRAFFSYNEQFF.

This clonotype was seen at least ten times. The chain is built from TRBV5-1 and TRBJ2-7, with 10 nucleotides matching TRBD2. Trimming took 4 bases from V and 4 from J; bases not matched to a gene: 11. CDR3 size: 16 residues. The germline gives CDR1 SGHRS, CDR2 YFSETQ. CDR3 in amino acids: CASSLQTSGMGYEQYF. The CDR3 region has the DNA TGCGCCAGCAGCCTACAAACTAGCGGGATGGGGTACGAGCAGTACTTC. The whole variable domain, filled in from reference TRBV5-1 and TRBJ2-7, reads KAGVTQTPRYLIKTRGQQVTLSCSPISGHRSVSWYQQTPGQGLQFLFEYFSETQRNKGNFPGRFSGRQFSNSRSEMNVSTLELGDSALYLCASSLQTSGMGYEQYFGPGTRLTVT.

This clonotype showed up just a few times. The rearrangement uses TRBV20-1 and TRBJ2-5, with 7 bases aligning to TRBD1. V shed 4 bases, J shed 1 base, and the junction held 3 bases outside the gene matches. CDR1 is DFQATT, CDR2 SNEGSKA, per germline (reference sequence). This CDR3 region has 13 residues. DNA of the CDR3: TGCAGTGCTATGGGGGACAGCCAAGAGACCCAGTACTTC. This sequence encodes CSAMGDSQETQYF.

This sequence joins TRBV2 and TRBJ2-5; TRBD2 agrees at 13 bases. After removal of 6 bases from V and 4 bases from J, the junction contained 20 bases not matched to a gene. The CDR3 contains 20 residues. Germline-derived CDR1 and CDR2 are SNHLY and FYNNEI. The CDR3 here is CASRLGLAGAGGGRRETQYF. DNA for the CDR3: TGTGCCAGCAGGCTCGGACTAGCGGGAGCAGGAGGAGGCAGAAGAGAGACCCAGTACTTC.

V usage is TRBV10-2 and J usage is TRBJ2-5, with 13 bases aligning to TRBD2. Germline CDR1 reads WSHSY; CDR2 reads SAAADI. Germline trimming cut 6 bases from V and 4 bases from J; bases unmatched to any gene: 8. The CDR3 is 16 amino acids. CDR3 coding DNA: TGCGCCAGCAGGGGAGGACTAGCGGGGGAAAGAGAGACCCAGTACTTC. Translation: CASRGGLAGERETQYF.

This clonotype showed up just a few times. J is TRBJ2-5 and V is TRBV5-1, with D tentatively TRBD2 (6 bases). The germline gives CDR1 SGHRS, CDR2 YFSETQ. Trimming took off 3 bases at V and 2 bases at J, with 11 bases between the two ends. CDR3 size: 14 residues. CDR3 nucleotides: TGCGCCAGCAGCTCGGGACTTCCTCAAGAGACCCAGTACTTC. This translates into CASSSGLPQETQYF.

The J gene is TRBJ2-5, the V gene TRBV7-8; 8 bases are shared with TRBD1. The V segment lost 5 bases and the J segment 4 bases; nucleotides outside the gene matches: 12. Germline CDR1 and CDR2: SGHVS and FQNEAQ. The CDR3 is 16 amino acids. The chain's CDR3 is CASSPVAGTGRETQYF. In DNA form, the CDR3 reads TGTGCCAGCAGCCCCGTCGCCGGGACAGGACGAGAGACCCAGTACTTC.

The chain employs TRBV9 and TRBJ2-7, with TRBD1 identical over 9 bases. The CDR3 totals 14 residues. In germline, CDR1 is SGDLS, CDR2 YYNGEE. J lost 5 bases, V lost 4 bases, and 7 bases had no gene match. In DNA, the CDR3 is TGTGCCAGCAGCCCATGGGACAGGGTCCACGAGCAGTACTTC. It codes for CASSPWDRVHEQYF.

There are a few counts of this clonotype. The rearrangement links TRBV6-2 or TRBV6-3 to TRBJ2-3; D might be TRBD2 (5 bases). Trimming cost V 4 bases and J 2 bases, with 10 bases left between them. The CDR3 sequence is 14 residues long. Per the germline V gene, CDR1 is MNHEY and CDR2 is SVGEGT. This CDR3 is CASSWAGVTDTQYF. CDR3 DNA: TGTGCCAGCAGTTGGGCGGGTGTCACAGATACGCAGTATTTT.

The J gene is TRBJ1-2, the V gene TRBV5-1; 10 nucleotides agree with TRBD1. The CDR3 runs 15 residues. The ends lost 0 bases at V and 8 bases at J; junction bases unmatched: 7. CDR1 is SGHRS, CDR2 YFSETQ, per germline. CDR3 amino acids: CASSLERTGGPGYTF. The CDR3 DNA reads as TGCGCCAGCAGCTTGGAGAGGACAGGGGGACCCGGCTACACCTTC.

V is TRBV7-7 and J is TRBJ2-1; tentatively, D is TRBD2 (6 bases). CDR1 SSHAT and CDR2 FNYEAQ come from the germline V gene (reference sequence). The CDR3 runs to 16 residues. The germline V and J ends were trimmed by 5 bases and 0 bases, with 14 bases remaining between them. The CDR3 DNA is TGTGCCAGCAGCCCCCACCGGGGGAGCTCCTACAATGAGCAGTTCTTC. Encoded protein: CASSPHRGSSYNEQFF.

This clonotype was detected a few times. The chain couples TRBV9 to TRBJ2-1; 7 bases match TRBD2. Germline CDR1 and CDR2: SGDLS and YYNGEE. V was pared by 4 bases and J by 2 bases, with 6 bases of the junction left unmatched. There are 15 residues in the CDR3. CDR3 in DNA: TGTGCCAGCAGCTCCCCACTAGCGCCCTACAATGAGCAGTTCTTC. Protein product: CASSSPLAPYNEQFF.

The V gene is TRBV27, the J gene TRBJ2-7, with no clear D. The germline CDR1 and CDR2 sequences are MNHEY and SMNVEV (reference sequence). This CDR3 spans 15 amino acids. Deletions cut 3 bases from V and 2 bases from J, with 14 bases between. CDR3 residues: CASSFHGSLTYEQYF. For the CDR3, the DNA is TGTGCCAGCAGTTTTCACGGTAGCTTAACCTACGAGCAGTACTTC.

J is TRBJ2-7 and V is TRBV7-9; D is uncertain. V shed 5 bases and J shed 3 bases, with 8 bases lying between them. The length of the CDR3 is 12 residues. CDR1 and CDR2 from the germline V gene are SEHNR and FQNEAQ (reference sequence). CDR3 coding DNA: TGTGCCAGCAGCCCTCGGAACTACGAGCAGTACTTC. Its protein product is CASSPRNYEQYF. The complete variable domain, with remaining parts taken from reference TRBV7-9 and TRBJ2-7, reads DTGVSQNPRHKITKRGQNVTFRCDPISEHNRLYWYRQTLGQGPEFLTYFQNEAQLEKSRLLSDRFSAERPKGSFSTLEIQRTEQGDSAMYLCASSPRNYEQYFGPGTRLTVT.

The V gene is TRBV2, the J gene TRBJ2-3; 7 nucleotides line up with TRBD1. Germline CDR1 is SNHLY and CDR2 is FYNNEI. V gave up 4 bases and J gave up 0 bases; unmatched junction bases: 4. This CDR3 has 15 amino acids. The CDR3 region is CASSATTGSTDTQYF. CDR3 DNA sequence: TGTGCCAGCAGTGCTACGACAGGGAGCACAGATACGCAGTATTTT.